The clone carrying this TCR beta chain was counted only a few times. Its antigen remains unidentified. This entry is derived from a study of response to subunit inactivated influenza vaccine. Per germline, CDR1 SGHDT and CDR2 YYEEEE. The CDR3 has 15 amino acids. V trimming: 0 bases; J trimming: 5 bases; junction bases outside the gene matches: 3. TCRdb itself ran the RT-PCR reads through MiXCR, one entry per CDR3 protein. The table shows about 530,000 distinct CDR3 sequences, with 10% to 15% occurring only once. Whole-study findings and limits: Few additional T cells are recruited per seasonal influenza vaccination, authors suggested.

Specimen: PBMCs from blood, collected 40 to 50 days after vaccination. The sequence came from a man between 50 and 59 years old who received an inactivated influenza vaccine. V gene TRBV5-6 combines with J gene TRBJ2-1; 9 bases are a match to TRBD2. CDR3 residues: CASSLVLAGHNEQFF. The DNA for the CDR3 is TGTGCCAGCAGCTTGGTTCTAGCGGGGCACAATGAGCAGTTCTTC.